This TCR beta chain was identified in a study of OX40 agonist ivuxolimab in advanced cancers. Study information: Participants could have had prior anti-PD-1, anti-PD-L1 or anti-CTLA-4 therapy, and less than 45% had some. Partial responses were achieved by three patients: one hepatocellular carcinoma, two cutaneous melanoma. The study's findings and limits: Some patients who did not respond also had low normalized T-cell clonal expansion.

Comment on this clone: Its antigen is undetermined.

CDR3 length: 17 residues. V dropped 6 bases and J dropped 6 bases, with 23 bases sitting between them. The germline V gene has CDR1 MDHEN and CDR2 SYDVKM. Repertoires were generated with immunoSEQ multiplex PCR, while TCRdb's copy carries only in-frame clones and drops some. The sample has 65,000 to 85,000 clones, 85% seen once. This sequence was found in an adult with an advanced solid tumor such as melanoma, head and neck, liver or kidney cancer. This material consisted of CD4+ or CD8+ T cells sorted from blood, taken in a trial of the OX40 agonist ivuxolimab. The J gene is TRBJ2-2, the V gene TRBV28; the D is unclear. The CDR3 spells CASSPEMARRTPGELFF. The CDR3 DNA follows: TGTGCCAGCAGCCCCGAAATGGCTCGAAGAACCCCCGGGGAGCTGTTTTTT.